This T cell receptor beta chain was identified in a study of shared clonotypes between healthy human individuals. Method: immunoSEQ multiplex PCR; TCRdb's copy keeps in-frame clones and lacks some. The profile covers more than 550,000 clones, with roughly two thirds appearing a single time and under 2% taken by the ten largest. Donors were healthy HIV-negative adults without recent acute infections or vaccinations. Germline CDR1 is SGHRS and CDR2 is YFSETQ. The CDR3 covers 13 residues. The V end lost 6 bases, the J end lost 4 bases, and 13 bases lay between the germline ends. The gene calls are TRBV5-1 and TRBJ2-5; D remains ambiguous. The TCR was taken from a woman in her thirties in good health. The material sequenced was memory CD4+ T cells sorted from blood. Subset given: CD45RA-negative fraction. The CDR3 DNA reads as TGCGCCAGCACCAAGGATGTAGGAGAGACCCAGTACTTC. Translated, it gives CASTKDVGETQYF.